This T cell receptor beta chain was sequenced during a study of neurological immune-mediated disorders. Time point indicated: longitudinal time-point 1 (baseline). In this sample, this clonotype turned up many times. This CDR3 has 15 residues. With 4 bases clipped from V and 3 bases from J, the junction kept 7 bases outside the gene matches. Germline values: CDR1 MDHEN, CDR2 SYDVKM. TCRdb re-analysed the 5' RACE reads in MiXCR, keeping a single row per CDR3 protein. The sample contains more than 70,000 distinct CDR3 sequences, roughly a tenth of which appear only once. Material: PBMCs. The chain recombines TRBV28 with TRBJ1-1, with 8 bases aligning to TRBD1. The sequence came from a man younger than 40 in good health. For the CDR3, the DNA is TGTGCCAGCAGTTCCAAGGACAGGGTGTACACTGAAGCTTTCTTT. Encoded protein: CASSSKDRVYTEAFF.